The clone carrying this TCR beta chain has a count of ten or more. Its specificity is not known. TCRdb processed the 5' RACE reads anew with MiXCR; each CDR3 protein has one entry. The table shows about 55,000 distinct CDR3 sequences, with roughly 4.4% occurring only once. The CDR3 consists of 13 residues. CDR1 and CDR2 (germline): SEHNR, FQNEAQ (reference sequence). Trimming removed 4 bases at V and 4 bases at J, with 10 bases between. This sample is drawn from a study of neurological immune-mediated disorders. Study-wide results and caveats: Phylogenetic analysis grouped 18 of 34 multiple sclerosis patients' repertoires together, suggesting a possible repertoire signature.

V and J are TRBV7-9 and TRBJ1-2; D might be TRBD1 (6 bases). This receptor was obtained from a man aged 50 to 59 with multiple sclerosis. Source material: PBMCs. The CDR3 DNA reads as TGTGCCAGCAGCTCAGGGGACTTCTATGGCTACACCTTC. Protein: CASSSGDFYGYTF. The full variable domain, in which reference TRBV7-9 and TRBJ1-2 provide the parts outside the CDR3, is DTGVSQNPRHKITKRGQNVTFRCDPISEHNRLYWYRQTLGQGPEFLTYFQNEAQLEKSRLLSDRFSAERPKGSFSTLEIQRTEQGDSAMYLCASSSGDFYGYTFGSGTRLTVV.